This T cell receptor (beta chain) comes out of a study of blood T cell repertoires in COVID-19. Study summary: Some COVID-19 samples were acute and others convalescent; all came from the United States, Italy and Spain. T cells, B-cell-depleted T cells, or PBMCs supplied cDNA or gDNA.

In the original processing: Reference gene primer amplification gave estimated nucleated cell counts. The repertoire was sequenced with immunoSEQ multiplex PCR; TCRdb's copy has only in-frame clones and lacks some. The V and J calls and the clone size are those of that table, but D and trimming were determined from the DNA. The repertoire has 250,000 or so clones, roughly 89% of them found once; the top ten carry around 3%. Of note for this clone: Other DNA sequences in this sample translate to the same CDR3.

The CDR3 runs to 11 residues. Trimming cost V 5 bases and J 1 base, with 5 bases left between them. The germline gives CDR1 DFQATT, CDR2 SNEGSKA (reference sequence). Sequencing was done on a sample of peripheral blood. The origin of this receptor is a woman under 40 with active or convalescent COVID-19. The rearrangement uses TRBV20-1 and TRBJ1-1, with D uncertain. The CDR3 loop is CSASQNTEAFF. As DNA, the CDR3 is TGCAGTGCTTCACAGAACACTGAAGCTTTCTTT.